The 21 T cell receptor beta chains in this list originate from one sample, sequenced in a study of human T cells and chemical hapten exposure. TCRdb reprocessed the RACE reads via MiXCR and lists one record per CDR3 protein. The sample holds over 35,000 distinct CDR3 sequences; under 12% are singletons and the top ten take roughly 6%. Time point specified: pre-sensitization, week 0. Treatment reported: therapeutic diphenylcyclopropenone sensitization with weekly scalp DPC. This specimen was whole blood, taken in connection with sensitization to the hapten diphenylcyclopropenone (DPC). The receptors stem from a man under 40 with alopecia areata. Some clones in this sample may be carry-over from other donors' samples.

The gene calls are TRBV5-1 and TRBJ2-3; 8 nucleotides line up with TRBD2. The CDR3 is made up of 14 amino acids. Per the germline V gene, CDR1 is SGHRS and CDR2 is YFSETQ. V gave up 4 bases and J gave up 4 bases; unmatched junction bases: 5. The CDR3 DNA is TGCGCCAGCAGCCCAGGGACTAGACCAGATACGCAGTATTTT. Translation: CASSPGTRPDTQYF.

The chain combines TRBV11-3 with TRBJ2-5, with unresolved D. The germline gives CDR1 SGHNT, CDR2 YENEEA. This CDR3 is 11 amino acids long. The V end lost 5 bases, the J end lost 2 bases, and 3 bases lay between the germline ends. The CDR3 loop is CASSEQETQYF. CDR3 nucleotides: TGTGCCAGCAGCGAGCAAGAGACCCAGTACTTC.

This clonotype is medium-sized. The V gene is TRBV28, the J gene TRBJ2-1, with D uncertain. Trimming pared 5 bases from V and 8 bases from J, leaving 13 bases between. This CDR3 region has 13 residues. Germline assignment: CDR1 MDHEN and CDR2 SYDVKM. The CDR3, as DNA: TGTGCCAGCAGTCCCAGTAAATCGGATGAGCAGTTCTTC. It translates to CASSPSKSDEQFF.

The CDR3 DNA follows: TGCAGCGTTAGGACTAGCAGAAACACCGGGGAGCTGTTTTTT. Its translation is CSVRTSRNTGELFF. The chain is built from TRBV29-1 and TRBJ2-2, with TRBD2 matching over 8 bases. The CDR3 is made up of 14 amino acids. Germline CDR1 and CDR2: SQVTM and ANQGSEA. With 5 bases clipped from V and 2 bases from J, the junction kept 4 bases outside the gene matches.

This clonotype appeared many times. This chain uses TRBV6-5 with TRBJ1-1; 7 bases line up with TRBD1. V shed 6 bases, J shed 4 bases, and the junction held 5 bases outside the gene matches. The CDR3 consists of 13 residues. Per the germline V gene, CDR1 is MNHEY and CDR2 is SVGAGI. The CDR3, as DNA: TGTGCCAGCAGATTGACAGGGCGCACTGAAGCTTTCTTT. Its protein product is CASRLTGRTEAFF.

This clonotype was observed at least ten times. The CDR3 spells CARRTSGYNEQFF. The CDR3 DNA reads TGTGCAAGAAGGACTAGCGGTTACAATGAGCAGTTCTTC. This sequence joins TRBV12-2 and TRBJ2-1; the table gives TRBD2 as D, unverified against the DNA. TRBV12-2 is noted as a pseudogene. This CDR3 is built from 13 residues.

This clonotype came up many times. CDR3 protein: CASSLRLAGAPRFPYNEQFF. The CDR3 DNA is TGTGCCAGCAGTCTACGACTAGCGGGAGCCCCTAGATTCCCCTACAATGAGCAGTTCTTC. J is TRBJ2-1 and V is TRBV12-3 or TRBV12-4; 12 bases are shared with TRBD2. CDR3 length: 20 residues. The V gene end was trimmed by 5 bases and the J gene end by 2 bases; junction bases not matched to a gene: 16.

This clonotype was picked up a small number of times. V and J are TRBV12-3 or TRBV12-4 and TRBJ1-1; the D gene is possibly TRBD1 (5 bases). Trimming removed 5 bases at V and 0 bases at J, with 13 bases between. The CDR3 consists of 15 residues. CDR3 nucleotides: TGTGCCAGCAGTGGGACCGCAGAGGTGAACACTGAAGCTTTCTTT. Protein sequence: CASSGTAEVNTEAFF.

The chain recombines TRBV12-3 or TRBV12-4 with TRBJ2-7; 14 bases fit TRBD2. The J segment lost 0 bases and the V segment lost 6 bases, leaving 7 bases of the junction unmatched. The CDR3 length is 17 residues. In DNA, the CDR3 is TGTGCCAGCAGCCCTGGGACTAGCGGGAGAAGCTCCTACGAGCAGTACGTC. Translating it yields CASSPGTSGRSSYEQYV.

At least ten counts were recorded for this clonotype. The V and J genes are TRBV5-1 and TRBJ1-1; 7 bases match TRBD1. There are 15 residues in the CDR3. The junction had 3 bases not matched to a gene; V was cut back by 0 bases and J by 1 base. CDR1 is SGHRS, CDR2 YFSETQ, per germline. CDR3 DNA sequence: TGCGCCAGCAGCTTGGTGGGACAGACGAACACTGAAGCTTTCTTT. It is translated as CASSLVGQTNTEAFF.

This clonotype showed up just a few times. The chain has TRBV12-3 or TRBV12-4 and TRBJ2-1; D remains unclear. This CDR3 has 11 amino acids. V lost 3 bases and J 8 bases, leaving 5 bases between the germline ends. The CDR3 is CASSFLDEQFF. As DNA, the CDR3 is TGTGCCAGCAGTTTCCTGGATGAGCAGTTCTTC.

As concerns this clonotype: A read error may be the cause here, since a much bigger clone is one base away. This sequence joins TRBV7-3 and TRBJ2-1; D not resolved. Germline lookup yields CDR1 SGHTA and CDR2 FQGTGA. Trimming stripped 5 bases from V and 5 bases from J, with 10 bases between. The CDR3 loop spans 13 amino acids. The CDR3 nucleotides read TGTGCCAGCAGCGTAGGACGGGACAATGAGCAGTTCTTC. Residues: CASSVGRDNEQFF.

This clonotype has only a few counts. The chain has TRBV5-6 and TRBJ2-2; 11 nucleotides line up with TRBD1. V lost 3 bases, J lost 4 bases, and 5 bases stayed unmatched. This CDR3 has 16 residues. The germline V gene has CDR1 SGHDT and CDR2 YYEEEE. For the CDR3, the DNA is TGTGCCAGCAGCTGGACAGGGGGCGCGGGCACCGGGGAGCTGTTTTTT. It encodes CASSWTGGAGTGELFF. The variable domain in full, with the rest retrieved from reference TRBV5-6 and TRBJ2-2, is DAGVTQSPTHLIKTRGQQVTLRCSPKSGHDTVSWYQQALGQGPQFIFQYYEEEERQRGNFPDRFSGHQFPNYSSELNVNALLLGDSALYLCASSWTGGAGTGELFFGEGSRLTVL.

This clonotype was detected ten times or more. The chain employs TRBV12-3 or TRBV12-4 and TRBJ2-4; no definite D call. There are 13 residues in the CDR3. The ends were cut back, 7 bases at V and 8 bases at J, with 15 bases in the middle. CDR3 sequence: CASTSPLLDIQYF. CDR3 coding DNA: TGTGCCAGCACCTCTCCCTTATTGGACATTCAGTACTTC.

This clonotype has a handful of counts. The J gene is TRBJ1-2, the V gene TRBV3-1; 11 nucleotides align to TRBD1. Germline V gene sequence: CDR1 LGHDT, CDR2 YNNKEL (reference sequence). Trimming took 3 bases from V and 2 from J; bases not matched to a gene: 8. The CDR3 is made up of 17 amino acids. The CDR3 here is CASSHLPRTGGNYGYTF. DNA of the CDR3: TGTGCCAGCAGCCACCTACCGAGGACAGGGGGCAACTATGGCTACACCTTC.

V usage is TRBV18 and J usage is TRBJ2-7; 9 nucleotides align to TRBD2. The V and J ends lost 3 bases and 3 bases, in that order; junction bases with no gene match: 6. From germline, CDR1 is KGHSH and CDR2 LQKENI. The CDR3 length is 15 residues. Here the CDR3 reads CASSPARGGSYEQYF. CDR3 sequence (DNA): TGTGCCAGCTCACCGGCGCGGGGGGGCAGCTACGAGCAGTACTTC.

The rearrangement joins TRBV6-6 to TRBJ2-2; D is perhaps TRBD1 (6 bases). CDR3 length equals 17 residues. Germline V lookup: CDR1 MNHNY, CDR2 SVGAGI (reference sequence). The V end lost 2 bases, the J end lost 2 bases, and 15 bases lay between the germline ends. The CDR3 here is CASSYLHAGTNTGELFF. The CDR3 nucleotides are TGTGCCAGCAGTTACCTTCATGCAGGGACAAACACCGGGGAGCTGTTTTTT.

V usage is TRBV4-1 and J usage is TRBJ1-3, with D tentatively TRBD1 (6 bases). Trimming shortened V by 2 bases and J by 3 bases, and 17 bases separated the two germline ends. Germline values: CDR1 MGHRA, CDR2 YSYEKL. This CDR3 is 17 amino acids long. The CDR3 here is CASSQRSGARGGNTIYF. The CDR3 nucleotides are TGCGCCAGCAGCCAAAGGTCGGGGGCGCGGGGTGGAAACACCATATATTTT.

This clonotype was observed a handful of times. V and J are TRBV12-3 or TRBV12-4 and TRBJ1-2, with no clear D. V lost 3 bases to trimming and J lost 5 bases, with 10 bases between them. CDR3 length: 13 residues. CDR3 sequence reads: CASSFQNGYGYTF. The CDR3 DNA follows: TGTGCCAGCAGTTTTCAGAACGGATATGGCTACACCTTC.

The chain couples TRBV27 to TRBJ2-3, with 7 bases fitting TRBD1. The CDR3 consists of 13 residues. CDR1 is MNHEY and CDR2 is SMNVEV in the germline V gene (reference sequence). With V trimmed by 3 bases and J by 4 bases, 1 base remained unmatched. The CDR3 protein is CASSFQGADTQYF. CDR3 in DNA: TGTGCCAGCAGTTTTCAGGGGGCAGATACGCAGTATTTT.

V is TRBV4-1 and J is TRBJ2-2; D might be TRBD1 (6 bases). Germline lookup yields CDR1 MGHRA and CDR2 YSYEKL. The length of the CDR3 is 16 residues. V lost 2 bases to trimming and J lost 0 bases, with 10 bases between them. CDR3 in amino acids: CASSQNGQPNTGELFF. Written as DNA, the CDR3 is TGCGCCAGCAGCCAAAACGGACAGCCGAACACCGGGGAGCTGTTTTTT.